One sample yielded the 27 T cell receptor beta chains listed below, sequenced in a study of T cell responses to AZD1222 COVID-19 vaccine. The repertoire was sequenced with immunoSEQ multiplex PCR; TCRdb's copy has only in-frame clones and lacks some. This sample yields 58,000 or so clones, of which 84% are seen a single time; approximately 7.4% belongs to the top ten. Sequencing used peripheral blood, obtained on day 0 of AZD1222 vaccination. The receptors here all came from an adult in good health.

This rearrangement joins TRBV27 to TRBJ2-1; 11 bases map to TRBD2. Unmatched junction bases numbered 4, after V lost 5 bases and J lost 4 bases. Looked up from germline, CDR1 is MNHEY and CDR2 is SMNVEV (reference sequence). The CDR3 extends over 15 amino acids. CDR3 sequence reads: CASSVLAGAYNEQFF. DNA for the CDR3: TGTGCCAGCAGTGTACTAGCGGGGGCTTACAATGAGCAGTTCTTC.

The chain links TRBV5-5 to TRBJ2-7; maybe TRBD2 (7 bases). Trimming removed 2 bases from V and 4 bases from J, with 16 bases in between. This CDR3 region has 15 residues. Germline loops: CDR1 SGHKS, CDR2 YYEKEE (reference sequence). CDR3 amino acids: CASSLFAGAPYEQYF. In nucleotides, the CDR3 is TGTGCCAGCAGCTTATTCGCGGGGGCTCCTTACGAGCAGTACTTC.

The genes are TRBV3-1 (or the pseudogene TRBV3-2) and TRBJ2-3; TRBD2 matches at 9 bases. Trimming at V came to 1 base and at J to 2 bases, leaving 1 base not matched to a gene. CDR1 LGHDT and CDR2 YNNKEL come from the germline V gene (reference sequence). The CDR3 runs to 15 residues. CDR3 in amino acids: CASSQGGGVTDTQYF. The CDR3 DNA reads as TGTGCCAGCAGCCAAGGCGGGGGGGTCACAGATACGCAGTATTTT.

CDR3 protein: CASSLGTEFNEKLFF. The CDR3, as DNA: TGTGCCAGCAGCTTAGGGACGGAGTTTAATGAAAAACTGTTTTTT. V gene TRBV7-8 combines with J gene TRBJ1-4, with unresolved D. V lost 1 base and J 4 bases, leaving 10 bases between the germline ends. Germline CDR1 reads SGHVS; CDR2 reads FQNEAQ. There are 15 residues in the CDR3. Full variable domain (missing parts from reference TRBV7-8 and TRBJ1-4): GAGVSQSPRYKVAKRGQDVALRCDPISGHVSLFWYQQALGQGPEFLTYFQNEAQLDKSGLPSDRFFAERPEGSVSTLKIQRTQQEDSAVYLCASSLGTEFNEKLFFGSGTQLSVL.

V and J are TRBV5-1 and TRBJ1-1, with D perhaps matching TRBD1 (5 bases). V dropped 1 base and J dropped 4 bases, with 11 bases sitting between them. The CDR3 sequence is 14 residues long. Germline V CDR1 and CDR2: SGHRS, YFSETQ. The CDR3 region has the DNA TGCGCCAGCAGCTTGAACCGGGGGGGCACTGAAGCTTTCTTT. This sequence encodes CASSLNRGGTEAFF. Looking up the rest from reference TRBV5-1 and TRBJ1-1 gives the full variable domain: KAGVTQTPRYLIKTRGQQVTLSCSPISGHRSVSWYQQTPGQGLQFLFEYFSETQRNKGNFPGRFSGRQFSNSRSEMNVSTLELGDSALYLCASSLNRGGTEAFFGQGTRLTVV.

V and J are TRBV12-5 and TRBJ1-1, with D tentatively TRBD1 (5 bases). V gave up 1 base and J gave up 4 bases, with 7 bases separating them. There are 13 residues in the CDR3. Germline-derived CDR1 and CDR2 are LGHNT and FRNRAP. The CDR3 spells CASGLGGGTEAFF. Written as DNA, the CDR3 is TGTGCTAGTGGTTTGGGTGGGGGCACTGAAGCTTTCTTT.

The V and J genes are TRBV6-2 or TRBV6-3 and TRBJ2-1, with 12 bases aligning to TRBD2. Germline-derived CDR1 and CDR2 are MNHEY and SVGEGT. The trim removed 5 bases at V and 7 bases at J, leaving 3 bases unmatched. CDR3 length: 14 amino acids. The CDR3 loop reads CASSLAGGDNEQFF. In nucleotides, the CDR3 is TGTGCCAGCAGTCTAGCGGGGGGGGATAATGAGCAGTTCTTC.

This chain joins TRBV10-2 and TRBJ1-1; D perhaps matches TRBD1 (6 bases). Germline CDR1 and CDR2: WSHSY and SAAADI. CDR3 length: 13 residues. V shed 4 bases and J shed 9 bases, with 15 bases lying between them. The CDR3 loop is CASSGQTGQKAFF. The CDR3 nucleotides read TGCGCCAGCAGTGGACAAACGGGACAAAAAGCTTTCTTT.

This chain links TRBV2 with TRBJ1-2; tentative D call: TRBD1 (5 bases). The CDR3 is made up of 16 amino acids. The germline V gene has CDR1 SNHLY and CDR2 FYNNEI. Between the trimmed V and J ends, which lost 8 bases and 0 bases, there was a span of 19 bases. The CDR3 protein is CASSPRGGLANYGYTF. CDR3 sequence (DNA): TGTGCCAGCTCCCCTCGGGGGGGGTTAGCTAACTATGGCTACACCTTC.

The chain is built from TRBV14 and TRBJ2-7; unclear D gene. The CDR3 loop spans 13 amino acids. CDR1 and CDR2 from the germline V gene are SGHDN and FVKESK. Trimming stripped 6 bases from V and 0 bases from J, with 9 bases between. The DNA for the CDR3 is TGTGCCAGCAGGGACCTGAGCTCCTACGAGCAGTACTTC. Residues: CASRDLSSYEQYF.

The V gene is TRBV3-1 (or the pseudogene TRBV3-2), the J gene TRBJ1-2; tentatively, D is TRBD1 (6 bases). The V end lost 3 bases, the J end lost 6 bases, and 11 bases lay between the germline ends. CDR1 and CDR2 (germline): LGHDT, YNNKEL (reference sequence). This CDR3 spans 13 amino acids. For the CDR3, the DNA is TGTGCCAGCAGCCACGGACAGACGGATGGCTACACCTTC. Protein sequence: CASSHGQTDGYTF.

The chain links TRBV3-1 (or the pseudogene TRBV3-2) to TRBJ2-7, with unresolved D. The CDR3 is 12 amino acids. Looked up from germline, CDR1 is LGHDT and CDR2 is YNNKEL (reference sequence). Trimming removed 4 bases at V and 0 bases at J, with 4 bases between. CDR3 residues: CASSRGSYEQYF. The CDR3, as DNA: TGTGCCAGCAGCCGTGGCTCCTACGAGCAGTACTTC.

V is TRBV19 and J is TRBJ1-1; tentatively, D is TRBD1 (5 bases). This CDR3 is 15 amino acids long. Trimming removed 8 bases at V and 6 bases at J, with 22 bases between. Germline assignment: CDR1 LNHDA and CDR2 SQIVND (reference sequence). This CDR3 reads CASPSGAGIYSEAFF. CDR3 bases: TGTGCCAGTCCTTCCGGGGCAGGGATATACTCTGAAGCTTTCTTT. The whole variable domain, filled in from reference TRBV19 and TRBJ1-1, reads DGGITQSPKYLFRKEGQNVTLSCEQNLNHDAMYWYRQDPGQGLRLIYYSQIVNDFQKGDIAEGYSVSREKKESFPLTVTSAQKNPTAFYLCASPSGAGIYSEAFFGQGTRLTVV.

This clone was detected only a few times. The rearrangement uses TRBV7-8 and TRBJ1-3, with D possibly TRBD1 on 6 matching bases. Per the germline V gene, CDR1 is SGHVS and CDR2 is FQNEAQ. This CDR3 region has 18 residues. V lost 4 bases to trimming and J lost 2 bases, with 21 bases between them. The chain's CDR3 is CASSSREGQSTTGNTIYF. CDR3 coding DNA: TGTGCCAGCAGCTCGCGGGAAGGACAGTCGACGACTGGAAACACCATATATTTT.

V and J are TRBV5-1 and TRBJ2-1; 8 nucleotides agree with TRBD2. Trimming took 1 base from V and 8 from J; bases not matched to a gene: 11. This CDR3 is 16 amino acids long. The germline V gene has CDR1 SGHRS and CDR2 YFSETQ. The CDR3 loop is CASSLRVRSGGYEQFF. As DNA, the CDR3 is TGCGCCAGCAGCTTGAGGGTTCGGAGCGGGGGCTATGAGCAGTTCTTC.

The chain carries TRBV10-1 and TRBJ2-3; D might be TRBD2 (6 bases). The CDR3 is 13 residues long. Trimming took off 6 bases at V and 4 bases at J, with 11 bases between the two ends. Germline lookup yields CDR1 WNHNN and CDR2 SYGVQD (reference sequence). Here the CDR3 reads CASREGIADTQYF. The DNA for the CDR3 is TGCGCCAGCAGGGAGGGTATCGCAGATACGCAGTATTTT.

V and J are TRBV11-3 and TRBJ1-4; TRBD1 aligns across 11 bases. CDR3 length: 16 amino acids. In germline, CDR1 is SGHNT, CDR2 YENEEA. J was trimmed by 4 bases and V by 3 bases; bases with no gene match: 4. In DNA, the CDR3 is TGTGCCAGCAGCTTTGGACAGGGGGCCCTTAATGAAAAACTGTTTTTT. Residues: CASSFGQGALNEKLFF.

CDR3 protein: CASSESQGHQPQHF. Written as DNA, the CDR3 is TGCGCCAGCAGTGAGTCACAGGGGCATCAGCCCCAGCATTTT. The gene calls are TRBV10-2 and TRBJ1-5; 7 bases match TRBD1. Germline lookup yields CDR1 WSHSY and CDR2 SAAADI. The CDR3 covers 14 residues. The V gene end was trimmed by 0 bases and the J gene end by 5 bases; junction bases not matched to a gene: 1.

The genes are TRBV4-3 and TRBJ2-2, with D possibly matching TRBD2 (5 bases). The V end was cut by 0 bases, the J end by 2 bases, with 13 bases between. This CDR3 is built from 17 residues. Germline V gene sequence: CDR1 LGHNA, CDR2 YSLEER. The CDR3 is CASSQDRRDPNTGELFF. CDR3 sequence (DNA): TGCGCCAGCAGCCAAGACCGTCGGGATCCCAACACCGGGGAGCTGTTTTTT.

The V and J genes are TRBV7-8 and TRBJ1-6; tentative D call: TRBD1 (5 bases). Per germline, CDR1 SGHVS and CDR2 FQNEAQ. Between the trimmed V and J ends, which lost 5 bases and 0 bases, there was a span of 29 bases. This CDR3 has 22 residues. This CDR3 reads CASSGRGVDTGPLSSYNSPLHF. The CDR3 DNA reads as TGTGCCAGCAGCGGGCGGGGCGTGGATACTGGTCCCCTAAGCTCCTATAATTCACCCCTCCACTTT.

This chain connects TRBV6-1 to TRBJ1-3; unclear D gene. The V gene lost 3 bases and the J gene lost 0 bases, with 6 bases spanning the gap. Per germline, CDR1 MNHNS and CDR2 SASEGT. The CDR3 runs to 14 residues. The CDR3 coding sequence is TGTGCCAGCAGTGACATACTCTCTGGAAACACCATATATTTT. Protein product: CASSDILSGNTIYF.

This clone was seen more than once but under ten times. This chain uses TRBV10-3 with TRBJ2-7, with D hard to call. Germline CDR1 reads ENHRY; CDR2 reads SYGVKD. The CDR3 length is 13 residues. Trimming stripped 6 bases from V and 0 bases from J, with 9 bases between. The CDR3 loop is CAIRQGFSYEQYF. The CDR3 bases are TGTGCCATCAGACAAGGGTTCTCCTACGAGCAGTACTTC.

The DNA for the CDR3 is TGTGCCAGCAGAGCGACAGCTGAAGCTTTCTTT. Protein sequence: CASRATAEAFF. The gene calls are TRBV2 and TRBJ1-1; D perhaps matches TRBD1 (5 bases). The V and J ends lost 6 bases and 6 bases respectively, with 8 bases between them. Germline V gene lookup returns CDR1 SNHLY and CDR2 FYNNEI. The CDR3 is made up of 11 amino acids.

The chain employs TRBV2 and TRBJ2-7; unclear D gene. The CDR3 extends over 11 amino acids. V was pared by 5 bases and J by 6 bases, with 8 bases between. CDR1 is SNHLY and CDR2 is FYNNEI in the germline V gene. The CDR3 nucleotides read TGTGCCAGCAGTCCCGCCCGCGAGCAGTACTTC. Its translation is CASSPAREQYF. The full variable domain, with the rest looked up from reference TRBV2 and TRBJ2-7, is EPEVTQTPSHQVTQMGQEVILRCVPISNHLYFYWYRQILGQKVEFLVSFYNNEISEKSEIFDDQFSVERPDGSNFTLKIRSTKLEDSAMYFCASSPAREQYFGPGTRLTVT.

This clone has only one observation. The CDR3 DNA is TGTGCCAGCAGTTTGGGGGGATCCCTGCTTCAGCCCCAGCATTTT. Translated: CASSLGGSLLQPQHF. The chain links TRBV27 to TRBJ1-5; D perhaps matches TRBD1 (5 bases). The germline V gene has CDR1 MNHEY and CDR2 SMNVEV (reference sequence). V was pared by 3 bases and J by 6 bases, with 15 bases between. This CDR3 is 15 amino acids long.

The rearrangement uses TRBV4-1 and TRBJ1-2; 8 bases agree with TRBD1. Per the germline V gene, CDR1 is MGHRA and CDR2 is YSYEKL. Trimming cost V 6 bases and J 4 bases; bases outside gene matches: 10. The CDR3 spans 15 residues. The CDR3 nucleotides read TGCGCCAGCAGTTTCAGACCAACAGGGGGCTATGGCTACACCTTC. It encodes CASSFRPTGGYGYTF.

The chain recombines TRBV2 with TRBJ2-7; possibly TRBD2 for D (5 bases). From germline, CDR1 is SNHLY and CDR2 FYNNEI. The CDR3 has 13 amino acids. V was shortened by 6 bases and J by 3 bases, with 12 bases between the two germline ends. In DNA, the CDR3 is TGTGCCAGCAGGAGGGATGCAAACTACGAGCAGTACTTC. Amino acids: CASRRDANYEQYF.